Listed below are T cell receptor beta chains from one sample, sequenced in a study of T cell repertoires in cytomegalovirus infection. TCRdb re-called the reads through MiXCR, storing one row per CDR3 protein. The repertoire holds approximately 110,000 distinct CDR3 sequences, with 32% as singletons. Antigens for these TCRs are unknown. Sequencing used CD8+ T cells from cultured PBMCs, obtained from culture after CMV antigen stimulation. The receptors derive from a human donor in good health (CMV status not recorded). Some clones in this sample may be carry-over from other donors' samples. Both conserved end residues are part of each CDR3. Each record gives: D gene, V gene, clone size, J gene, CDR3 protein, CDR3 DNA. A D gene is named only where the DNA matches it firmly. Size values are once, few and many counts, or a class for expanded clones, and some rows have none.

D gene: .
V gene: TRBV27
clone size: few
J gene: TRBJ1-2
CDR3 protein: CASSLNSLAGQYGYTF
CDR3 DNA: TGTGCCAGCAGTTTAAACTCACTCGCAGGGCAGTATGGCTACACCTTC

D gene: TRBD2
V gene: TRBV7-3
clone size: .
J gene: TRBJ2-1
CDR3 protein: CASSLSPTSADEQFF
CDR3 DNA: TGTGCCAGCAGCTTAAGTCCGACTAGCGCCGATGAGCAGTTCTTC

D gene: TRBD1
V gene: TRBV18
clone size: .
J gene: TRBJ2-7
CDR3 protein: CASSPRGQDLLEQYF
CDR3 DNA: TGTGCCAGCTCACCGCGGGGACAGGACCTACTGGAGCAGTACTTC

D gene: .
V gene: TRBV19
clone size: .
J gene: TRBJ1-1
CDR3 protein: CASSPTVGERHTEAFF
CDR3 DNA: TGTGCCAGTAGTCCCACGGTCGGGGAGCGGCACACTGAAGCTTTCTTT

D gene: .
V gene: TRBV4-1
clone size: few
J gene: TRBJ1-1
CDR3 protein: CASSLKQENTEAFF
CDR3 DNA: TGCGCCAGCAGCCTCAAACAGGAGAACACTGAAGCTTTCTTT

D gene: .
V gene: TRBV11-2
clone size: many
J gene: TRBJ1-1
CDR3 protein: CASSLVAEAFF
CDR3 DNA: TGTGCCAGCAGCTTAGTCGCTGAAGCTTTCTTT

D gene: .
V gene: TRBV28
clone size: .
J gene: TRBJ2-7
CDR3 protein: CASSRDSTLTYEQYF
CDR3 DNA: TGTGCCAGCAGTCGTGACAGTACCCTAACCTACGAGCAGTACTTC

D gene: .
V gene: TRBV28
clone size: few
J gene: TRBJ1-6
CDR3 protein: CASSSSSSVTDNSPLHF
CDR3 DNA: TGTGCCAGCAGTTCCTCAAGCTCCGTGACAGATAATTCACCCCTCCACTTT

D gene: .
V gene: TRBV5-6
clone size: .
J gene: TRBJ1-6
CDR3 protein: CASSLLRGQGYGYYNSPLHF
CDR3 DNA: TGTGCCAGCAGCTTGCTCCGGGGGCAGGGTTATGGCTACTATAATTCACCCCTCCACTTT

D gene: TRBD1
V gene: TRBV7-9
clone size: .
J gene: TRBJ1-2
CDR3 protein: CASSLAPTRTGDSNYGYTF
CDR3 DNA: TGTGCCAGCAGCTTAGCCCCTACACGGACAGGGGATTCTAACTATGGCTACACCTTC